These 21 T cell receptor beta chains came from one sample sequenced in a study of cytomegalovirus exposure and HLA in healthy donors. PCR used 60 Vbeta primers and 13 Jbeta primers. Only in-frame clones appear in the TCRdb table, and some are missing; sequencing was by immunoSEQ multiplex PCR. This table holds some 200,000 clones, roughly 76% found once. Material: PBMCs. Receptors originate from a man aged 35-49 years in good health and CMV-seropositive.

The chain couples TRBV6-1 to TRBJ2-6; D call uncertain. The V and J ends lost 5 bases and 1 base respectively, with 3 bases between them. The CDR3 loop spans 13 amino acids. The germline gives CDR1 MNHNS, CDR2 SASEGT. As DNA, the CDR3 is TGTGCCAGCAGTCTTTCTGGGGCCAACGTCCTGACTTTC. Translation gives CASSLSGANVLTF.

This sequence joins TRBV7-2 and TRBJ2-5; unclear D gene. Germline-derived CDR1 and CDR2 are SGHTA and FQGNSA. This CDR3 has 14 amino acids. Between the trimmed V and J ends, which lost 4 bases and 5 bases, there was a span of 14 bases. The CDR3 DNA follows: TGTGCCAGCAGCTCTCGCCGCCCCGGTGAGACCCAGTACTTC. Encoded protein: CASSSRRPGETQYF.

The rearrangement links TRBV29-1 to TRBJ2-3, with 11 nucleotides matching TRBD2. There are 14 residues in the CDR3. Germline-derived CDR1 and CDR2 are SQVTM and ANQGSEA. The ends lost 6 bases at V and 3 bases at J; junction bases unmatched: 5. The CDR3 is CSVRLAGITDTQYF. The CDR3 nucleotides are TGCAGCGTAAGACTAGCGGGAATAACAGATACGCAGTATTTT.

The V gene is TRBV19, the J gene TRBJ1-5; possible D gene TRBD1, 5 bases. V was cut by 8 bases and J by 5 bases, with 19 bases left in between. There are 15 residues in the CDR3. The germline gives CDR1 LNHDA, CDR2 SQIVND (reference sequence). CDR3: CASAPRWGEYQPQHF. For the CDR3, the DNA is TGTGCCAGTGCCCCTCGGTGGGGGGAATATCAGCCCCAGCATTTT.

This sequence joins TRBV6-5 and TRBJ1-2; 9 bases agree with TRBD1. Germline V gene lookup returns CDR1 MNHEY and CDR2 SVGAGI. With V trimmed by 4 bases and J by 4 bases, 4 bases remained unmatched. The CDR3 runs 14 residues. The CDR3 region has the DNA TGTGCCAGCAGTTCGGACAGGGGAGGCTATGGCTACACCTTC. Translating it yields CASSSDRGGYGYTF.

This chain joins TRBV7-2 and TRBJ2-2; TRBD2 matches at 9 bases. V lost 2 bases and J lost 4; bases outside the gene matches: 5. From germline, CDR1 is SGHTA and CDR2 FQGNSA. This CDR3 has 16 amino acids. CDR3 residues: CASSLSGGPPTGELFF. The CDR3 DNA is TGTGCCAGCAGCTTAAGCGGGGGGCCACCCACCGGGGAGCTGTTTTTT.

V and J are TRBV7-3 and TRBJ1-4, with 7 bases matching TRBD1. CDR1 is SGHTA and CDR2 is FQGTGA in the germline V gene. This CDR3 is built from 15 residues. V trimming: 2 bases; J trimming: 8 bases; junction bases outside the gene matches: 8. The CDR3 sequence is CASSLVGGGGEKLFF. In DNA, the CDR3 is TGTGCCAGCAGCTTAGTTGGAGGGGGCGGAGAAAAACTGTTTTTT. The full variable domain, rest sourced from reference TRBV7-3 and TRBJ1-4, is GAGVSQTPSNKVTEKGKYVELRCDPISGHTALYWYRQSLGQGPEFLIYFQGTGAADDSGLPNDRFFAVRPEGSVSTLKIQRTERGDSAVYLCASSLVGGGGEKLFFGSGTQLSVL.

This clone was seen more than once but under ten times. The genes are TRBV6-6 and TRBJ2-7; D remains ambiguous. Trimming shortened V by 3 bases and J by 3 bases, and 15 bases separated the two germline ends. This CDR3 spans 15 amino acids. Per the germline V gene, CDR1 is MNHNY and CDR2 is SVGAGI (reference sequence). CDR3 protein: CASSYGLPPGYEQYF. DNA of the CDR3: TGTGCCAGCAGTTATGGGCTACCCCCAGGCTACGAGCAGTACTTC.

This clone is a singleton in its sample. The chain employs TRBV5-6 and TRBJ1-2; D possibly corresponds to TRBD1 (5 bases). CDR3 length: 13 amino acids. V was shortened by 5 bases and J by 4 bases, with 12 bases between the two germline ends. CDR1 is SGHDT, CDR2 YYEEEE, per germline. The CDR3 is CASSRGGGYGYTF. The CDR3 DNA reads as TGTGCCAGCAGTAGGGGCGGGGGCTATGGCTACACCTTC.

A word on this clone: An end of the junction does not agree with germline; a read error may underlie this. V usage is TRBV9 and J usage is TRBJ2-7, with TRBD2 matching over 7 bases. CDR1 and CDR2 from the germline V gene are SGDLS and YYNGEE. This CDR3 comprises 13 residues. CDR3 amino acids: CASSATLWDYLSF. CDR3 DNA sequence: TGTGCCAGCAGCGCCACCCTTTGGGACTACCTTTCTTTC.

Only one count was recorded for this clone. The chain has TRBV11-2 and TRBJ2-1; D remains ambiguous. Per germline, CDR1 SGHAT and CDR2 FQNNGV. V lost 1 base and J 7 bases, leaving 5 bases between the germline ends. This CDR3 has 12 amino acids. The CDR3 DNA follows: TGTGCCAGCAGCTTAGGTCTAAATGAGCAGTTCTTC. Translated: CASSLGLNEQFF.

Regarding this clone: One end of the junction is discordant with germline, which a read error may explain. The gene calls are TRBV4-1 and TRBJ2-2; D is perhaps TRBD1 (7 bases). CDR1 and CDR2 from the germline V gene are MGHRA and YSYEKL. The CDR3 runs to 14 residues. The CDR3 sequence: CASKQGTVPGGLFF. The DNA for the CDR3 is TGCGCCAGCAAGCAGGGGACAGTCCCCGGGGGGCTGTTTTTT.

J is TRBJ2-3 and V is TRBV29-1; 10 positions agree with TRBD2. The CDR3 contains 15 residues. J was trimmed by 2 bases and V by 7 bases; bases with no gene match: 9. Germline CDR1 reads SQVTM; CDR2 reads ANQGSEA. In DNA form, the CDR3 reads TGCAGCGCCTGGACTAGCGGAACTACCACAGATACGCAGTATTTT. Translated: CSAWTSGTTTDTQYF.

The chain combines TRBV5-1 with TRBJ2-3, with 8 positions matching TRBD1. The germline V gene encodes CDR1 SGHRS and CDR2 YFSETQ. The CDR3 has 14 residues. The V gene end was trimmed by 4 bases and the J gene end by 5 bases; junction bases not matched to a gene: 6. This chain's CDR3 is CASSPQTGEDTQYF. Written as DNA, the CDR3 is TGCGCCAGCAGCCCACAGACAGGGGAAGATACGCAGTATTTT.

This clone has a handful of counts. The chain links TRBV4-1 to TRBJ2-1; 8 bases align to TRBD2. Germline-derived CDR1 and CDR2 are MGHRA and YSYEKL. This CDR3 spans 15 amino acids. V shed 3 bases and J 4 bases; nucleotides not matched to a gene: 5. CDR3 nucleotide sequence: TGCGCCAGCAGCCAGGGGCGGGGGGATTACAATGAGCAGTTCTTC. This translates into CASSQGRGDYNEQFF.

This clone occurred a few times. The rearrangement joins TRBV5-4 to TRBJ2-7, with a possible D match to TRBD1 (6 bases). V lost 3 bases to trimming and J lost 9 bases, with 19 bases between them. Germline V gene data show CDR1 as SGHNT and CDR2 as YYREEE (reference sequence). This CDR3 has 14 amino acids. CDR3 sequence reads: CASSSPPLEGVQYF. CDR3 in DNA: TGTGCCAGCAGCTCCCCTCCCCTCGAGGGGGTGCAGTACTTC.

The rearrangement joins TRBV4-1 to TRBJ1-4; 8 bases match TRBD1. The germline V gene encodes CDR1 MGHRA and CDR2 YSYEKL. The junction had 12 bases not matched to a gene; V was cut back by 4 bases and J by 8 bases. The CDR3 is made up of 16 amino acids. The CDR3 protein is CASSPGQGGGREKLFF. The CDR3 bases are TGCGCCAGCAGCCCAGGACAGGGAGGCGGGCGCGAAAAACTGTTTTTT.

This sequence joins TRBV20-1 and TRBJ2-1; 8 positions match TRBD2. Germline trimming cut 8 bases from V and 9 bases from J; bases unmatched to any gene: 6. The CDR3 contains 11 residues. From germline, CDR1 is DFQATT and CDR2 SNEGSKA (reference sequence). Written as DNA, the CDR3 is TGCAGTCCGGGACTAGGTTCTGAGCAGTTCTTC. It specifies CSPGLGSEQFF.

This clone was detected a few times. The chain employs TRBV28 and TRBJ1-2; a weak D match, TRBD1 (5 bases). The length of the CDR3 is 15 residues. Trimming took 6 bases from V and 4 from J, leaving 18 bases between them. CDR1 is MDHEN, CDR2 SYDVKM, per germline. Here the CDR3 reads CASRFTSTVRYGYTF. The CDR3 DNA is TGTGCCAGCAGATTTACCTCGACAGTCCGCTATGGCTACACCTTC.

CDR3 in amino acids: CASSQVSVGGEKLFF. In DNA form, the CDR3 reads TGCGCCAGCAGCCAAGTGTCCGTTGGGGGCGAAAAACTGTTTTTT. The chain carries TRBV4-1 and TRBJ1-4, with a tentative D call TRBD1 (6 bases). Trimming took off 1 base at V and 8 bases at J, with 14 bases between the two ends. The CDR3 totals 15 residues. Germline V gene sequence: CDR1 MGHRA, CDR2 YSYEKL.

This clone was observed a single time. The rearrangement joins TRBV19 to TRBJ1-2, with unresolved D. Germline lookup yields CDR1 LNHDA and CDR2 SQIVND (reference sequence). This CDR3 is built from 14 residues. Trimming removed 1 base from V and 6 bases from J, with 12 bases in between. The CDR3: CASSIVGGENGYTF. The CDR3 DNA follows: TGTGCCAGTAGTATAGTCGGCGGGGAGAATGGCTACACCTTC.